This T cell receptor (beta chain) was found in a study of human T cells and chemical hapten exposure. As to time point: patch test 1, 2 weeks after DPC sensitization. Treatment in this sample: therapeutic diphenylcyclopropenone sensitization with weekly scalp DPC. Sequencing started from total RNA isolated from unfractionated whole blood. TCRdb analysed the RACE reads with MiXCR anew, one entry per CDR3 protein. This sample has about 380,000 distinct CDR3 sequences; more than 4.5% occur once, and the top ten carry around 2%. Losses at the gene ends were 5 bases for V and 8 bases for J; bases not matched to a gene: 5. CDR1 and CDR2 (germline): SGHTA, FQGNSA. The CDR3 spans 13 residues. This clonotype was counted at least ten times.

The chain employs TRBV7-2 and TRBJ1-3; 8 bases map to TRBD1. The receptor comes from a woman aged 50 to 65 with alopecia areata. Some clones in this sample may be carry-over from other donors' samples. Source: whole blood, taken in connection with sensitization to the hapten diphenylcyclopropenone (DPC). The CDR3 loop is CASSQDREDTIYF. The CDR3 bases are TGTGCCAGCAGCCAGGACAGGGAGGACACCATATATTTT. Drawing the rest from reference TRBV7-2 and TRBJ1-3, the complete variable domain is GAGVSQSPSNKVTEKGKDVELRCDPISGHTALYWYRQSLGQGLEFLIYFQGNSAPDKSGLPSDRFSAERTGGSVSTLTIQRTQQEDSAVYLCASSQDREDTIYFGEGSWLTVV.